This T cell receptor beta chain was profiled in a study of blood T cell repertoires in COVID-19. In the study overall: COVID-19 samples, acute and convalescent, were from the United States, Italy and Spain. Sources were T cells, B-cell-depleted T cells, or PBMCs; the material itself was cDNA or gDNA.

The count of this clone is one. Original analysis: Estimates of nucleated cell counts were drawn from the amplification of reference gene primers. This table comes from immunoSEQ multiplex PCR, and its TCRdb copy is limited to in-frame clones, with some not included. V, J and clone size are taken as reported in that table, and D and trimming were inferred from the DNA itself. The sample carries 140,000 to 150,000 clones, around 80% recorded once. The germline V gene encodes CDR1 SGHTA and CDR2 FQGNSA. The V end was cut by 1 base, the J end by 2 bases, with 13 bases between. The CDR3 totals 16 residues.

The sequencing sample was made of peripheral blood. The chain recombines TRBV7-2 with TRBJ2-3, with D maybe TRBD2 (5 bases). The origin of this receptor is a man aged 55 to 70 with active or convalescent COVID-19. The CDR3 loop reads CASSLVSSRVTDTQYF. CDR3 nucleotides: TGTGCCAGCAGCTTAGTGTCTTCGAGGGTCACAGATACGCAGTATTTT.